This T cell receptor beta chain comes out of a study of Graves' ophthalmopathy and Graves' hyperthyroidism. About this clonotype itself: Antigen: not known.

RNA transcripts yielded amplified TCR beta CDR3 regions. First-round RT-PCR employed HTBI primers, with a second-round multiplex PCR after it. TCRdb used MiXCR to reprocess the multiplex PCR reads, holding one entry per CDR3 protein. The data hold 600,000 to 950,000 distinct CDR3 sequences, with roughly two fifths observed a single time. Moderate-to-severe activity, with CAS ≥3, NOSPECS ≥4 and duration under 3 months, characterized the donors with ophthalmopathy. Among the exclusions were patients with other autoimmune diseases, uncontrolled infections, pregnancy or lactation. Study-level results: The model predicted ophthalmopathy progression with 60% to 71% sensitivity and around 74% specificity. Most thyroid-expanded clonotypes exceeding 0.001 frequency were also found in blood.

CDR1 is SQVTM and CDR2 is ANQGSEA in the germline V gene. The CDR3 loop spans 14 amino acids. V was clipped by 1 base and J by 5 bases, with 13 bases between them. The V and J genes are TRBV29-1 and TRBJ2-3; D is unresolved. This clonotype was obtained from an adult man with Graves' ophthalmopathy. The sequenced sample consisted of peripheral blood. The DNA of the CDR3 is TGCAGCGTTGAAGCAATCGGCGGTTTAGATACGCAGTATTTT. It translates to CSVEAIGGLDTQYF.